This T cell receptor (beta chain) was profiled in a study of cytomegalovirus exposure and HLA in healthy donors (dated by TCRdb to the late 2010s). Context from the whole study: According to an earlier analysis of 587 of the donors, about 190 million T cells yielded 120 million or so unique TCR beta sequences and more than 250 Gb of sequence data. Roughly 310 gigabases of sequencing data and approximately 85 million unique TCR sequences were included in an early release covering 550 to 650 HLA-typed donors. The genetic ancestry cluster associated with self-reported Caucasian donors included around 76% of the roughly 400 genotyped donors. The study was designed to test whether signatures of past pathogen exposure could be identified by cataloging public T cell receptors. The study used immunosequencing to profile the T cell repertoires of 670 or so subjects and linked those repertoires to cytomegalovirus serostatus. Besides the first cohort of under 700 subjects, a separate validation cohort made up of 95 to 150 different subjects was used. High-throughput TCR immunosequencing, statistical association of individual TCRs with disease status, and machine learning were combined to predict cytomegalovirus infection status. In a later analysis, previously published TCR beta repertoires from 666 donors were re-analyzed and high-resolution HLA genotyping was added so that TCR occurrence patterns could be studied. In the later analysis, no new phenotypic data were used to find candidate immune exposures; instead, reliance was placed on TCR beta sequences and their occurrence across donors. An earlier analysis of fewer than 750 of the donors used high-throughput TCR beta sequencing to judge whether each TCR beta V gene segment behaved as functional or pseudogenic. Donor age, sex, ethnicity and CMV serostatus were compiled together with the repertoire data. Genome-wide SNP genotypes for about 60% of the roughly 700 donors were used in a later genetic analysis, which treated that subset as a discovery cohort. Every discovery cohort repertoire had been produced on one sequencing platform. Both class I and class II loci were covered by HLA typing, at four-digit resolution. Typing coverage varied by locus: roughly 629-640 donors for A, B, C, DRB1 and DQB1; approximately 520 for DQA1; about 600 for DPA1; 400 to 480 for DPB1. Four or five DR-DQ haplotypes were handled as single units for association and clustering because linkage in the cohort was strong. Among 300 to 450 genotyped donors of the cohort, an average of around 240,000 unique TCR beta nucleotide sequences were sequenced per donor, about a sixth of them non-productive. Overall study results and their limits: Because HLA typing was missing for some donors at each locus, association tests included only the typed subset. Linkage disequilibrium might explain the correlated functional status among segregating V segments, but an unknown experimental factor could not be ruled out. The presence/absence analyses assumed that sequencing depth was roughly uniform across donors, and that assumption may not be true. In a later analysis, most CMV-associated TCR beta chains were found to appear HLA-restricted, with HLA associations seemingly driven largely by CMV exposure. The sequencing pipeline was judged likely to have produced a cluster of highly shared sequence variants as a technical artifact. Because counts were too low, fewer than 20 rarely observed V segments, including chromosome 9 orphons, were excluded from the earlier analysis of some 590 of the donors. In this cohort, only TCR beta chains were sequenced, and detectable features were limited by the absence of alpha or paired-chain data. CMV serostatus was the only immune exposure information available for the cohort. The study listed 170 or so TCR beta chains as associated with cytomegalovirus. Compared with the roughly 670-donor mean, donors in an Asian-associated ancestry cluster had fewer N-insertions in productive TCRs, according to a later genetic analysis. The classifier was reported to diagnose cytomegalovirus status with high specificity and sensitivity in both the original and validation cohorts. It was suggested by the authors that the approach could potentially be generalized to other disease states and immunological phenotypes. In a later genetic analysis, a missense DCLRE1C variant was associated with V-gene and J-gene trimming of TCR beta chains, and the association was replicated in an independent cohort. In a later analysis, TCR association rates were found to vary across HLA loci, with the most associated TCRs seen for DRB1 alleles and the fewest for HLA-C alleles. Specific HLA alleles were associated with 15,000 to 20,000 TCR beta sequences at a false discovery rate of 0.05 in a later analysis. Assigning TCR associations to individual alleles was difficult when HLA alleles, especially DR and DQ, strongly co-occurred. According to a later analysis, parvovirus B19, influenza, CMV and Epstein-Barr virus appeared linked to several top co-occurrence clusters. In vitro tests confirmed that three of the cytomegalovirus-associated TCR beta chains recognize cytomegalovirus antigens. A later analysis found that HLA-associated TCR beta chains were more clonally expanded and had lower generation probabilities than equally common non-associated chains. Broadly in line with IMGT annotations, most TCR beta V segments showed up in productive rearrangements about 87% or about 30% of the time in an earlier analysis of approximately 640 of the donors. Across donors, most TCR sequences were observed very rarely, whereas some public TCRs were present in many individuals. A further reported finding was that TCR beta sequences accurately predicted the HLA-A and HLA-B alleles for most subjects in the first cohort. The 87-base-pair reads could not distinguish some IMGT-functional V segments, including TRBV6-2 and TRBV6-3, so those segments were excluded.

V loses 1 base of germline sequence and J loses 11 bases, and the interval between the two ends is 14 bases. The CDR3 runs 13 amino acids, cysteine and phenylalanine included. CDR3 DNA is the only sequence kept; it has 39 bases, read in frame from the first base. CDR1 and CDR2 (SGHTA, FQGNSA) derive from the germline V gene. The cohort comprised 710 or so healthy bone marrow donors. At the time of sampling, all cohort members were nominally healthy, though unrecorded immune exposures were likely present. The donor was CMV seropositive and belonged to the group of more than 250 seropositive cohort members. Each donor provided a peripheral blood sample, and peripheral blood mononuclear cells were used for TCR beta sequencing. Genomic DNA extraction from the blood cell samples was performed with the Qiagen DNeasy Blood Extraction Kit. As to this clone: Its antigen remains unidentified.

Receptors were amplified or captured by the immunoSEQ multiplex PCR assay. For the multiplex PCR, a mixture combining 60 forward primers for TCR Vbeta segments and 13 reverse primers for TCR Jbeta segments was used. The CDR3 region of rearranged TCR beta genes was amplified from genomic DNA by a multiplex PCR assay. The Illumina HiSeq System was used to sequence the amplified TCR beta libraries as 87-base-pair reads. For the original study's pipeline: Across the 500 to 750 repertoires, a later analysis counted around 80 million unique TCR beta chains, about 10 million of which were shared by at least two donors. A nearest-neighbor algorithm error-corrected the raw reads and collapsed the reads into unique sequences, merging closely related sequences to remove PCR and sequencing errors. V, D and J gene segments were assigned by aligning CDR3 sequences to IMGT reference sequences. For a sequence to be retained, at least a six-nucleotide match to both a V gene segment and a J gene segment was required. A rearrangement counted as productive if the CDR3 had no stop codons and remained in frame with V and J, and every other rearrangement counted as non-productive. Following IMGT convention, CDR3 was defined as the stretch from the second conserved V-encoded cysteine to the conserved J-encoded phenylalanine. Sequences without an unambiguous match to a single V gene segment were excluded from the earlier analysis of about 630 of the donors. In an earlier analysis of 450 to 700 of the donors, V segments were called functional above 56.7% productive rearrangements and were called segregating when the between-donor standard deviation exceeded 5%. A statistical classification framework was built to diagnose cytomegalovirus status from the catalog of TCR beta chain sequences. In a later analysis, TCR nucleotide sequences were compared against IMGT/GENE-DB human TR gene sequences so that V and J genes could be assigned. In a later analysis, CDR3 sequences and most-parsimonious VDJ recombination scenarios were assigned using the TCRdist pipeline. In a later analysis, every TCR beta chain was defined by the combination of its CDR3 amino acid sequence and its V-gene family, and reads without a unique V-gene family were dropped. To address suspected cross-contamination and a sequencing artifact, a later analysis removed a few hundred highly shared, low-generation-probability nucleotide sequences. For each public chain, a later analysis derived a clonal expansion index from normalized ranks of inferred template counts within each repertoire. In a later analysis, generation probabilities were computed using a VDJ recombination model fitted to out-of-frame rearrangements, and the results were checked against IGoR. In a later analysis, TCR-TCR, TCR-HLA and TCR-CMV co-occurrence was scored with hypergeometric tests, and a repertoire-size bias correction was applied to TCR pairs. False discovery rates were estimated in a later analysis by permuting HLA or CMV assignments 20 times. In a later analysis, co-occurring TCRs were grouped using DBSCAN, with TCRdist sequence similarity added in when clustering inside HLA-allele-positive subsets. Repertoires with fewer than 30,000 or more than 120,000 public chains were left out of co-occurrence clustering, as were a handful of repertoires with anomalous nucleotide sharing. TCRdb provides this immuneACCESS table in a form limited to in-frame rearrangements. Some clones are lacking; in checked studies, under half of them reflect an unresolved V gene, and why the rest are absent is not known. That table supplies the V and J calls and clone size; D and trimming were determined from the DNA. The sample's clone listing holds tens of thousands of clones. The ten largest clones add up to 3% to 4% of the sample.

The sequenced sample was PBMCs. This receptor was taken from a man younger than 35 in good health and CMV-seropositive. The rearrangement joined TRBV7-2 to TRBJ1-1, with no confident D gene call. The CDR3 reads CASSLVRHRGAFF. The DNA reads as follows: TGTGCCAGCAGCTTAGTTCGTCACCGGGGTGCTTTCTTT.